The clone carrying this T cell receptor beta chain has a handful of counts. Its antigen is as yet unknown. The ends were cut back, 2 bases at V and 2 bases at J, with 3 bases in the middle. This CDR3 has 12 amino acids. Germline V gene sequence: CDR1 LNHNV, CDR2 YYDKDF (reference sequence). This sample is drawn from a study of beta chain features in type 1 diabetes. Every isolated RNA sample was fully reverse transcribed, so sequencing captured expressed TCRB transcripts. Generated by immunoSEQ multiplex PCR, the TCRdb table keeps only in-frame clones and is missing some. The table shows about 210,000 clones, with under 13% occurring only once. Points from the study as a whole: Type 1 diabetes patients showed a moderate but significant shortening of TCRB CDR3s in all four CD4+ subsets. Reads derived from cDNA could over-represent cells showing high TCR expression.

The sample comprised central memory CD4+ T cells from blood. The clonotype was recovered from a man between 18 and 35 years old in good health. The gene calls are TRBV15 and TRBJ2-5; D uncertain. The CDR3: CATSRTQETQYF. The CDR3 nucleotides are TGTGCCACCAGCAGAACACAAGAGACCCAGTACTTC. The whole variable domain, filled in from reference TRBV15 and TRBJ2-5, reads DAMVIQNPRYQVTQFGKPVTLSCSQTLNHNVMYWYQQKSSQAPKLLFHYYDKDFNNEADTPDNFQSRRPNTSFCFLDIRSPGLGDTAMYLCATSRTQETQYFGPGTRLLVL.